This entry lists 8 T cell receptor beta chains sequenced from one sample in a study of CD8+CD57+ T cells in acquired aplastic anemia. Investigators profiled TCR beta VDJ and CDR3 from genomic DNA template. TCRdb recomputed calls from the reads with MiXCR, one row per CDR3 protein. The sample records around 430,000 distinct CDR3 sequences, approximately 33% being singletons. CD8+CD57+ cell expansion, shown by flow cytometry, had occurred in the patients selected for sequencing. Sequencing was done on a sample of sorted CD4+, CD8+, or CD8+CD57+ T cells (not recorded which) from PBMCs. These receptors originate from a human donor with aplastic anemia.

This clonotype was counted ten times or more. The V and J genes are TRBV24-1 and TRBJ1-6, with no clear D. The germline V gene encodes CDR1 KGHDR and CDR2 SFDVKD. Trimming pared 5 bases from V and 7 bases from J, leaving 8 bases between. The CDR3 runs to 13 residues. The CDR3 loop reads CATSAGVNSPLHF. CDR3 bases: TGTGCCACCAGTGCCGGAGTGAATTCACCCCTCCACTTT.

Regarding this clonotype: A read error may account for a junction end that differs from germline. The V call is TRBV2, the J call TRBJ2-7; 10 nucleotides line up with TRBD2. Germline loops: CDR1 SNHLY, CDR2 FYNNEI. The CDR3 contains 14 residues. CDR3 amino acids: CASSGGLAPYKQYF. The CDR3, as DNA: TGTGCCAGCAGTGGGGGACTAGCGCCCTACAAGCAGTACTTC.

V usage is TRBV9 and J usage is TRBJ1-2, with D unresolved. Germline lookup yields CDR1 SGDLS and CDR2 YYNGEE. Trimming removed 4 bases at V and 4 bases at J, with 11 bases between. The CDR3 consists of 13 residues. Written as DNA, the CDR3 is TGTGCCAGCAGCCAAGTCAGGTCCTATGGCTACACCTTC. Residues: CASSQVRSYGYTF.

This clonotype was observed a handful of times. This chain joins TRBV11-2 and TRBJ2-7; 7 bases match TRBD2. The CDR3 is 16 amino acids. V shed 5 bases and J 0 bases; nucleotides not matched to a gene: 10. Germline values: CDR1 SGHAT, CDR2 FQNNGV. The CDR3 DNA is TGTGCCAGCAGCCCCCTGGGAGGGGTTAGCTCCTACGAGCAGTACTTC. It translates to CASSPLGGVSSYEQYF.

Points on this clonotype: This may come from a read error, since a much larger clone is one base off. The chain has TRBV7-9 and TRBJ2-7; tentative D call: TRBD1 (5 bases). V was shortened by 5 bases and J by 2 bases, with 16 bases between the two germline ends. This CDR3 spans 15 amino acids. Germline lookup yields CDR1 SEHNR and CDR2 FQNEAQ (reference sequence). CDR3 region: CASSGSPRQTYEQYF. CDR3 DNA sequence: TGTGCCAGCAGCGGAAGTCCGAGACAGACCTACGAGCAGTACTTC.

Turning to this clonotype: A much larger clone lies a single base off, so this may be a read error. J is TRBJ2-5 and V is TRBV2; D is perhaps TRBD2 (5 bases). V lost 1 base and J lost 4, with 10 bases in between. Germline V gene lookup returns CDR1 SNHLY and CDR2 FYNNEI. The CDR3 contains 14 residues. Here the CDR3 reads CASSEGPGRETQYF. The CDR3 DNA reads TGTGCCAGCAGTGAAGGCCCGGGGAGAGAGACCCAGTACTTC. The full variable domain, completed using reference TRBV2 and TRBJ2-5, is EPEVTQTPSHQVTQMGQEVILRCVPISNHLYFYWYRQILGQKVEFLVSFYNNEISEKSEIFDDQFSVERPDGSNFTLKIRSTKLEDSAMYFCASSEGPGRETQYFGPGTRLLVL.

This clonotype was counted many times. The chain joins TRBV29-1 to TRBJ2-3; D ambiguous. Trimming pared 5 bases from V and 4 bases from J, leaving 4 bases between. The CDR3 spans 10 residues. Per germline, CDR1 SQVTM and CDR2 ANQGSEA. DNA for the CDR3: TGCAGCGTTTTGGCAGATACGCAGTATTTT. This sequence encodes CSVLADTQYF.

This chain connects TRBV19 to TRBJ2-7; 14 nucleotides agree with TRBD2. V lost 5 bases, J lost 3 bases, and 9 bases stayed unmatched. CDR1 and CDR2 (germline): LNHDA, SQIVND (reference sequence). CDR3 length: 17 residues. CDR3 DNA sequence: TGTGCCAGTAGTGTAGGGACTAGCGGGAGTTTAAGCTACGAGCAGTACTTC. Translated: CASSVGTSGSLSYEQYF.